This TCR beta chain was captured by sequencing in a study of shared clonotypes between healthy human individuals. Study-wide points: Clonotype sharing among the donors was expected to vary with sequencing depth.

Concerning this clone itself: Its antigen is still unknown.

From germline, CDR1 is SGHRS and CDR2 YFSETQ. Between the trimmed V and J ends, which lost 0 bases and 6 bases, there was a span of 10 bases. This CDR3 has 13 amino acids. Assay: immunoSEQ multiplex PCR; the TCRdb copy retains only in-frame clones and omits some. The table lists fewer than 850,000 clones, about nine tenths of them singletons, with roughly 36% in the top ten. Sequencing was done on a sample of memory CD8+ T cells from PBMCs. The sample's subset: CD45RO+ cells pooled with CCR7-negative TemRA cells. V gene TRBV5-1 combines with J gene TRBJ2-7; weak D call: TRBD1 (6 bases). The clonotype comes from a man aged 18 to 29 in good health. Some clones in this sample may be carry-over from other donors' samples. CDR3 nucleotides: TGCGCCAGCAGCTTGGCAGGGGAGCTCGAGCAGTACTTC. It yields the protein CASSLAGELEQYF.